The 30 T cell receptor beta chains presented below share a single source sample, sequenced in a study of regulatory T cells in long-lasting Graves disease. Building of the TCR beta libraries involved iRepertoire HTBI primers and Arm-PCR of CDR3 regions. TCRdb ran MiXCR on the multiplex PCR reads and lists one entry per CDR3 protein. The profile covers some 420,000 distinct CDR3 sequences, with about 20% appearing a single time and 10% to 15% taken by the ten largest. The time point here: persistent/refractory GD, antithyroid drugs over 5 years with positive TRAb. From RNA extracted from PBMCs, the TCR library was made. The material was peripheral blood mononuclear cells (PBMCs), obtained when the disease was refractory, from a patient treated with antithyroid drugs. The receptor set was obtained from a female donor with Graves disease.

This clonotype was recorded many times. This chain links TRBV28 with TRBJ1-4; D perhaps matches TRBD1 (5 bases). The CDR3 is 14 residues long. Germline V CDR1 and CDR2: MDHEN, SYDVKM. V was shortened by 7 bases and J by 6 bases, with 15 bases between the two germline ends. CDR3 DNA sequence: TGTGCCAGCAAAACCGGGGGTACCGATGAAAAACTGTTTTTT. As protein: CASKTGGTDEKLFF.

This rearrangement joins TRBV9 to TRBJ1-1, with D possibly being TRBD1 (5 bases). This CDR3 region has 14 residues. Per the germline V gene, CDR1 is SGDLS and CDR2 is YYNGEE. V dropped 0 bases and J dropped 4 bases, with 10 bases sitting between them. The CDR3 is CASSVAPGRTEAFF. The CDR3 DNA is TGTGCCAGCAGCGTAGCGCCAGGGCGCACTGAAGCTTTCTTT.

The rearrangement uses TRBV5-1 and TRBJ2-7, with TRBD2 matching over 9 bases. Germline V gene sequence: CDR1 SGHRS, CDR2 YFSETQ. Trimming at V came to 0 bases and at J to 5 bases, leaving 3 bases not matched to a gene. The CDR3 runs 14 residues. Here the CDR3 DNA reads TGCGCCAGCAGCTTGGGAGCTAGCGGGGACGAGCAGTACTTC. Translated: CASSLGASGDEQYF.

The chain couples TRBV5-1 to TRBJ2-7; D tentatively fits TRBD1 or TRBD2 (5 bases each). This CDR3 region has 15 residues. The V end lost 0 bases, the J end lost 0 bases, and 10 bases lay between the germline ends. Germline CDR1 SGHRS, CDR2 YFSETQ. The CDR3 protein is CASSLGEGPSYEQYF. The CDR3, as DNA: TGCGCCAGCAGCTTGGGAGAGGGACCCTCCTACGAGCAGTACTTC.

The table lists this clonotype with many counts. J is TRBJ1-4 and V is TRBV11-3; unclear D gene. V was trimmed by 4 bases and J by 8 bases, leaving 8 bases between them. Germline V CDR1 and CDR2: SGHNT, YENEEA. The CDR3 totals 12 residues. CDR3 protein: CASSSMEEKLFF. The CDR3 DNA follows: TGTGCCAGCAGCTCTATGGAGGAAAAACTGTTTTTT.

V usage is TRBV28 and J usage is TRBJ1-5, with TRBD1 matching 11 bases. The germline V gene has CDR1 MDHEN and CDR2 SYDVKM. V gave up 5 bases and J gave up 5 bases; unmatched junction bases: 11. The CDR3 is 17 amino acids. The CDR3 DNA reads TGTGCCAGCAGTCCCCCCGGGACAGGGGGAGGTTATCAGCCCCAGCATTTT. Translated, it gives CASSPPGTGGGYQPQHF. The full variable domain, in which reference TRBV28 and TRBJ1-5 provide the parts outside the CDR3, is DVKVTQSSRYLVKRTGEKVFLECVQDMDHENMFWYRQDPGLGLRLIYFSYDVKMKEKGDIPEGYSVSREKKERFSLILESASTNQTSMYLCASSPPGTGGGYQPQHFGDGTRLSIL.

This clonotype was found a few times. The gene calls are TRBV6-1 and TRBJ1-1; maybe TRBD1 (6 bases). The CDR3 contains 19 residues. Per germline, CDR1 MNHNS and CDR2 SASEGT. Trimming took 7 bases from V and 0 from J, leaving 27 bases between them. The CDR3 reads CASMVRTALNKILNTEAFF. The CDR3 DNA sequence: TGTGCCAGCATGGTTCGGACAGCGCTCAACAAAATCCTGAACACTGAAGCTTTCTTT.

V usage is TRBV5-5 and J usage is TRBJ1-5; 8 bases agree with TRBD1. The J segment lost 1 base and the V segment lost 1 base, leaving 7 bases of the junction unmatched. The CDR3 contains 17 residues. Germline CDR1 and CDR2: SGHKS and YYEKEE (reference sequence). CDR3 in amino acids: CASSLITGGRSNQPQHF. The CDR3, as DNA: TGTGCCAGCAGCTTGATTACAGGGGGACGGAGCAATCAGCCCCAGCATTTT.

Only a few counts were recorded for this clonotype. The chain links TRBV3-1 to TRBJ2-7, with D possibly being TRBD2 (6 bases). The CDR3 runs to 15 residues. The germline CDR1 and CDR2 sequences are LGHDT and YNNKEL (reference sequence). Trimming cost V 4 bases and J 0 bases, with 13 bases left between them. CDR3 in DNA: TGTGCCAGCAGCCCGGGACTCTCTCTCTCCTACGAGCAGTACTTC. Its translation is CASSPGLSLSYEQYF.

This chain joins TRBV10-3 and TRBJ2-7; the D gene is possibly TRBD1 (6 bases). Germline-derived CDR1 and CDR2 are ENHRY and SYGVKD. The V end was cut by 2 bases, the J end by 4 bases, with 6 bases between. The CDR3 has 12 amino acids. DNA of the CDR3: TGTGCCATCAGTGAGGGACAGTACGAGCAGTACTTC. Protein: CAISEGQYEQYF.

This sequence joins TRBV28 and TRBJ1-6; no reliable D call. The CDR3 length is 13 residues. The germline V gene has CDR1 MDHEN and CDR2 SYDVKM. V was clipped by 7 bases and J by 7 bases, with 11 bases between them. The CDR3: CASTTHLNSPLHF. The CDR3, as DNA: TGTGCCAGCACCACCCATTTAAATTCACCCCTCCACTTT.

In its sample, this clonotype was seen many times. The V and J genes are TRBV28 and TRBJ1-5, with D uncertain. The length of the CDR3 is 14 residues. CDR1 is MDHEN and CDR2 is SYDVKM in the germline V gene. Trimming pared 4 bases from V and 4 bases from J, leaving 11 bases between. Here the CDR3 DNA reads TGTGCCAGCAGTTACCCCACAGCGAATCAGCCCCAGCATTTT. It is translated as CASSYPTANQPQHF.

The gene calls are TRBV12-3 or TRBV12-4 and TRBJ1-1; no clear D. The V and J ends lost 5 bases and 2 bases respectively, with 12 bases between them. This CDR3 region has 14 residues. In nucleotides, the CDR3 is TGTGCCAGCAGTCCACCGGGAGCTAACACTGAAGCTTTCTTT. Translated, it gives CASSPPGANTEAFF.

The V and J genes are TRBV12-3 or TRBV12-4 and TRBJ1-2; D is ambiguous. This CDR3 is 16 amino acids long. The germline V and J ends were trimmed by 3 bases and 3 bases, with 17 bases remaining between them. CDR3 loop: CASSFSSRALHYGYTF. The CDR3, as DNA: TGTGCCAGCAGTTTTTCATCGCGGGCCCTGCACTATGGCTACACCTTC.

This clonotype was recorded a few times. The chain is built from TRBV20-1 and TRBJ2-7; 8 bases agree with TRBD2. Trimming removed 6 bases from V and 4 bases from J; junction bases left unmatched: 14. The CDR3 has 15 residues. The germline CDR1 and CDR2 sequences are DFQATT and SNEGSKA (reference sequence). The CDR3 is CSAKPPVAGHYEQYF. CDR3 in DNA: TGCAGTGCCAAACCCCCCGTAGCGGGGCATTACGAGCAGTACTTC.

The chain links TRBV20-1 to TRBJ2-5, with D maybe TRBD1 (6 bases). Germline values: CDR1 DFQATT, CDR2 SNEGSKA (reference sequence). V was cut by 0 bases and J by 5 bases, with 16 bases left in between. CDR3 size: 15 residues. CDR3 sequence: CSARDIQGPGETQYF. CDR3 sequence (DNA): TGCAGTGCTAGAGATATCCAGGGGCCAGGGGAGACCCAGTACTTC.

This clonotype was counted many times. CDR3 DNA sequence: TGTGCCAGCAGCCGTACTAGCGGGGGGGCTTGGACCGGGGAGCTGTTTTTT. Translation: CASSRTSGGAWTGELFF. The chain is built from TRBV12-3 or TRBV12-4 and TRBJ2-2; TRBD2 matches 13 bases. The CDR3 extends over 17 amino acids. Trimming removed 6 bases from V and 5 bases from J; junction bases left unmatched: 9.

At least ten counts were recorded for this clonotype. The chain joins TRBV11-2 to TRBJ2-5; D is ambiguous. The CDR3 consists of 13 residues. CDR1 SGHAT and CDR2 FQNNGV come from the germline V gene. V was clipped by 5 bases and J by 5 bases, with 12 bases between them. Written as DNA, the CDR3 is TGTGCCAGCAGCGTACAAGGGCTTGAGACCCAGTACTTC. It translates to CASSVQGLETQYF.

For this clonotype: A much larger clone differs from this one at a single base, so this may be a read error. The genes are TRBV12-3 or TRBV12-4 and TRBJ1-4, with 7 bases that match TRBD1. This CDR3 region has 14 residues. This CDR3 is CASRPGQTNEILFF. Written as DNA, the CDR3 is TGTGCCAGCAGGCCGGGACAGACTAATGAAATACTGTTTTTT.

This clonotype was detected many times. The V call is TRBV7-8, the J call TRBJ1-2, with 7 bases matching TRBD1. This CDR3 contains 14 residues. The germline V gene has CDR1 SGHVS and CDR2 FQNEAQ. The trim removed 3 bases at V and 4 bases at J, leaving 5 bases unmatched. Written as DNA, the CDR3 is TGTGCCAGCAGCTTTAACAGGGGCGGCTATGGCTACACCTTC. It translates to CASSFNRGGYGYTF.

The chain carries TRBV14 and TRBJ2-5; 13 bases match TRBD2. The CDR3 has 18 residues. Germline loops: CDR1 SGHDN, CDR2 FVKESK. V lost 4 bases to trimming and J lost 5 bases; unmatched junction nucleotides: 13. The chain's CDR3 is CASSPSGLAGVVGETQYF. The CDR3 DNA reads TGTGCCAGCAGCCCCTCCGGACTAGCGGGGGTCGTCGGGGAGACCCAGTACTTC. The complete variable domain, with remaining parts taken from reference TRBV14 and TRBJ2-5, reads EAGVTQFPSHSVIEKGQTVTLRCDPISGHDNLYWYRRVMGKEIKFLLHFVKESKQDESGMPNNRFLAERTGGTYSTLKVQPAELEDSGVYFCASSPSGLAGVVGETQYFGPGTRLLVL.

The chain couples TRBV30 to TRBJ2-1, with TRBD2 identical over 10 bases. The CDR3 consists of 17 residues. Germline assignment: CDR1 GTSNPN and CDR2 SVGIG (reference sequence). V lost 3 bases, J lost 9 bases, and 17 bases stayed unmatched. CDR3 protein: CAWRGLAGVGAGGEQFF. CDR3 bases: TGTGCCTGGAGGGGGCTAGCGGGAGTGGGAGCTGGTGGTGAGCAGTTCTTC.

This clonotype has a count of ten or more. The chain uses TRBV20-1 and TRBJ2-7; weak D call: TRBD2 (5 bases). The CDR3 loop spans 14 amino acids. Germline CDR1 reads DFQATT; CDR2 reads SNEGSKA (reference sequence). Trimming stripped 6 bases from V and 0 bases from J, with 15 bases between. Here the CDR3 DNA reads TGCAGTGCCACCCTAGCAGAAAGCTCCTACGAGCAGTACTTC. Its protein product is CSATLAESSYEQYF.

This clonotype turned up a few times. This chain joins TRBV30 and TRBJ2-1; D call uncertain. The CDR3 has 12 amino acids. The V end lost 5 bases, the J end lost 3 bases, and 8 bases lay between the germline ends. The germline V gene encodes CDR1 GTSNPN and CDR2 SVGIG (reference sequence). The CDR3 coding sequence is TGTGCCTGGGATCATGGCTACAATGAGCAGTTCTTC. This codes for CAWDHGYNEQFF.

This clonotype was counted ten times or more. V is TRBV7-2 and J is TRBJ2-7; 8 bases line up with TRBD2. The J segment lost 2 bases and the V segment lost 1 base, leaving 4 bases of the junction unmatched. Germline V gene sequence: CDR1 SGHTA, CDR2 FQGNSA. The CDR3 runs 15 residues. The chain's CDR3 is CASSLDSGGPYEQYF. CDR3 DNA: TGTGCCAGCAGCTTAGACAGCGGGGGCCCCTACGAGCAGTACTTC.

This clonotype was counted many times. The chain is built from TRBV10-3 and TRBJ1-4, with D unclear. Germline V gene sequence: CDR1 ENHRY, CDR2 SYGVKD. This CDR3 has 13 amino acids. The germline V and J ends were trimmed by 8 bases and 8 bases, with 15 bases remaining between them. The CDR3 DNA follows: TGTGCCATCGGCAGCGGTACTGGAGAAAAACTGTTTTTT. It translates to CAIGSGTGEKLFF.

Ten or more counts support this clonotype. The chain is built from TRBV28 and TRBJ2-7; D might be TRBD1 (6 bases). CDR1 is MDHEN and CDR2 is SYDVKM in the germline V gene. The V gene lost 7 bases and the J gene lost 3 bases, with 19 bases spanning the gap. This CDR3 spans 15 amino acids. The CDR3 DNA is TGTGCCAGCACGAAAACCGGGACAACGGTCTACGAGCAGTACTTC. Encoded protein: CASTKTGTTVYEQYF.

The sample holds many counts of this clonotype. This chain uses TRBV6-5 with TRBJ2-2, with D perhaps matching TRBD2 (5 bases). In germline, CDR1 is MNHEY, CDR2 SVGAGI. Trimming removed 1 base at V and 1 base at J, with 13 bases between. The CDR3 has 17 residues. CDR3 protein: CASSYYKAAGNTGELFF. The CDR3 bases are TGTGCCAGCAGTTACTACAAGGCCGCGGGGAACACCGGGGAGCTGTTTTTT.

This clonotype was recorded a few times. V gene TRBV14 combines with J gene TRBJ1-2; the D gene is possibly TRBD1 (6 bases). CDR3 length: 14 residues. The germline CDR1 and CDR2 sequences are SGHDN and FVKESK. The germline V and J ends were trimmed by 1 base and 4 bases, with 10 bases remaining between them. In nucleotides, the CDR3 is TGTGCCAGCAGCCAAGGAGGACAGCTCTATGGCTACACCTTC. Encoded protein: CASSQGGQLYGYTF. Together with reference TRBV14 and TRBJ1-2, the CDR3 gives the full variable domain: EAGVTQFPSHSVIEKGQTVTLRCDPISGHDNLYWYRRVMGKEIKFLLHFVKESKQDESGMPNNRFLAERTGGTYSTLKVQPAELEDSGVYFCASSQGGQLYGYTFGSGTRLTVV.

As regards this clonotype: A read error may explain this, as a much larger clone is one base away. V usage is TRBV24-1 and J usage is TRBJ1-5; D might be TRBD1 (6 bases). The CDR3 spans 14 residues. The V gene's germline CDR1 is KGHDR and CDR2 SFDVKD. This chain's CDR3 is CATSAGQHNRPQHF. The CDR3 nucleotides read TGTGCCACCAGTGCCGGACAGCACAATCGGCCCCAGCATTTT.